These 5 T cell receptor beta chains originate from one sample sequenced in a study of blood T cell repertoires in COVID-19. The repertoire was sequenced with immunoSEQ multiplex PCR; TCRdb's copy has only in-frame clones and lacks some. The data show more than 300,000 clones, with 85% to 90% seen just once and roughly a tenth held by the top ten. The material sequenced was PBMCs or T cells enriched from blood (not recorded which). These receptors were obtained from a woman aged 30 to 39 who had recovered from COVID-19.

This chain joins TRBV7-9 and TRBJ2-1; TRBD2 matches at 9 bases. The CDR3 has 15 residues. The trim removed 2 bases at V and 4 bases at J, leaving 3 bases unmatched. Looked up from germline, CDR1 is SEHNR and CDR2 is FQNEAQ (reference sequence). The CDR3 reads CASSLRTSVYNEQFF. For the CDR3, the DNA is TGTGCCAGCAGCTTAAGGACTAGCGTTTACAATGAGCAGTTCTTC.

The chain is built from TRBV28 and TRBJ1-4, with 7 bases identical to TRBD1. Germline CDR1 is MDHEN and CDR2 is SYDVKM. V was clipped by 6 bases and J by 3 bases; unmatched bases: 7. The length of the CDR3 is 15 residues. The CDR3 protein is CASRPDRAANEKLFF. The CDR3 coding sequence is TGTGCCAGCAGGCCCGACAGGGCCGCTAATGAAAAACTGTTTTTT.

The chain couples TRBV15 to TRBJ2-5, with TRBD1 matching over 8 bases. V gave up 5 bases and J gave up 3 bases; unmatched junction bases: 8. This CDR3 comprises 15 residues. Per germline, CDR1 LNHNV and CDR2 YYDKDF (reference sequence). CDR3 sequence reads: CATSGSKTGEETQYF. CDR3 DNA: TGTGCCACCAGCGGATCGAAGACAGGGGAAGAGACCCAGTACTTC.

This chain links TRBV27 with TRBJ1-1; 8 bases match TRBD1. CDR3 length equals 14 residues. J gave up 6 bases and V 2 bases, and 5 bases lay outside the gene matches. CDR1 and CDR2 (germline): MNHEY, SMNVEV (reference sequence). The CDR3 protein is CASSLQGADPEAFF. The CDR3 region has the DNA TGTGCCAGCAGTTTACAGGGGGCTGATCCTGAAGCTTTCTTT.

The rearrangement joins TRBV29-1 to TRBJ2-7; 9 bases line up with TRBD2. The trim removed 7 bases at V and 5 bases at J, leaving 6 bases unmatched. Germline CDR1 reads SQVTM; CDR2 reads ANQGSEA. The CDR3 is made up of 12 amino acids. The CDR3 here is CSAVLAGDEQYF. The CDR3 coding sequence is TGCAGCGCTGTGTTAGCGGGAGACGAGCAGTACTTC.